This TCR beta chain was captured by sequencing in a study of OX40 agonist ivuxolimab in advanced cancers. CDR1 and CDR2 (germline): MNHEY, SVGAGI. The ends were cut back, 5 bases at V and 5 bases at J, with 10 bases in the middle. The CDR3 loop spans 13 amino acids. Some clones are missing from TCRdb's copy, which holds only in-frame ones; the method was immunoSEQ multiplex PCR. The sample has nearly 85,000 clones, around four fifths seen once. This sequence originates from an adult with an advanced solid tumor such as melanoma, head and neck, liver or kidney cancer. This chain links TRBV6-5 with TRBJ2-1; either TRBD1 or TRBD2 may fit D (5 bases each). Sequences were derived from CD4+ or CD8+ T cells sorted from blood, sampled in a trial of the OX40 agonist ivuxolimab. The CDR3 region has the DNA TGTGCCAGCAGTCTAGGGACCAACAATGAGCAGTTCTTC. As protein: CASSLGTNNEQFF.